The rows below give T cell receptor beta chains drawn from one sample of a study of blood T cell repertoires in COVID-19. Clones were sequenced by immunoSEQ multiplex PCR, and TCRdb holds only the in-frame ones, with some missing. The table includes more than 200,000 clones, approximately 88% detected once. The source material was peripheral blood. These TCRs come from a man in his forties with acute or convalescent COVID-19. Each CDR3 is given with its conserved first and last residue. D genes are given only for firm matches. Size tells how often a clone was seen (once, few, many) or the class of an expanded clone, and some rows leave it out.

D gene: -
V gene: TRBV29-1
clone size: -
J gene: TRBJ1-2
CDR3 protein: CSVEAVSYGYTF
CDR3 DNA: TGCAGCGTTGAAGCGGTGAGCTATGGCTACACCTTC

D gene: -
V gene: TRBV4-1
clone size: -
J gene: TRBJ1-4
CDR3 protein: CASSQGGQTNEKLFF
CDR3 DNA: TGCGCCAGCAGCCAAGGAGGGCAGACTAATGAAAAACTGTTTTTT

D gene: -
V gene: TRBV18
clone size: -
J gene: TRBJ2-3
CDR3 protein: CASSPLSGDTQYF
CDR3 DNA: TGTGCCAGCTCACCATTGTCCGGAGATACGCAGTATTTT

D gene: TRBD2
V gene: TRBV7-9
clone size: -
J gene: TRBJ2-7
CDR3 protein: CASSLASPGGGYEQYF
CDR3 DNA: TGTGCCAGCAGCTTAGCGTCGCCGGGAGGGGGCTACGAGCAGTACTTC

D gene: -
V gene: TRBV15
clone size: -
J gene: TRBJ2-5
CDR3 protein: CATSRVGGRGETQYF
CDR3 DNA: TGTGCCACCAGCAGAGTGGGCGGGCGGGGAGAGACCCAGTACTTC

D gene: -
V gene: TRBV7-2
clone size: -
J gene: TRBJ1-3
CDR3 protein: CASSLVGRSGNTIYF
CDR3 DNA: TGTGCCAGCAGCTTAGTCGGCAGGTCTGGAAACACCATATATTTT

D gene: -
V gene: TRBV4-3
clone size: once
J gene: TRBJ2-2
CDR3 protein: CASSQDTLANTGELFF
CDR3 DNA: TGCGCCAGCAGCCAAGATACTCTAGCTAACACCGGGGAGCTGTTTTTT

D gene: -
V gene: TRBV9
clone size: few
J gene: TRBJ1-1
CDR3 protein: CASSVEGSFTEAFF
CDR3 DNA: TGTGCCAGCAGCGTAGAGGGGTCTTTCACTGAAGCTTTCTTT

D gene: -
V gene: TRBV3-1/TRBV3-2
clone size: -
J gene: TRBJ1-3
CDR3 protein: CASSQDWFFAGGDSGNTIYF
CDR3 DNA: TGTGCCAGCAGCCAAGATTGGTTCTTTGCGGGGGGCGACTCTGGAAACACCATATATTTT

D gene: TRBD2
V gene: TRBV5-1
clone size: -
J gene: TRBJ2-1
CDR3 protein: CASSYRLARRVNEQFF
CDR3 DNA: TGCGCCAGCAGCTACCGACTAGCGCGAAGGGTAAATGAGCAGTTCTTC

D gene: TRBD2
V gene: TRBV7-8
clone size: -
J gene: TRBJ2-3
CDR3 protein: CASSPTSGRGTDTQYF
CDR3 DNA: TGTGCCAGCAGCCCGACTAGCGGGAGGGGGACAGATACGCAGTATTTT

D gene: -
V gene: TRBV30
clone size: -
J gene: TRBJ1-2
CDR3 protein: CAWNQRGLNYGYTF
CDR3 DNA: TGTGCCTGGAACCAACGAGGCCTCAACTATGGCTACACCTTC

D gene: -
V gene: TRBV18
clone size: -
J gene: TRBJ2-7
CDR3 protein: CASSPGAGSYEQYF
CDR3 DNA: TGTGCCAGCTCACCAGGCGCGGGCTCCTACGAGCAGTACTTC

D gene: TRBD1
V gene: TRBV19
clone size: -
J gene: TRBJ1-2
CDR3 protein: CASSIVGTGVTIYGYTF
CDR3 DNA: TGTGCCAGTAGTATAGTTGGGACAGGCGTGACGATCTATGGCTACACCTTC

D gene: -
V gene: TRBV28
clone size: -
J gene: TRBJ1-2
CDR3 protein: CASSPPRGYGYTF
CDR3 DNA: TGTGCCAGCAGTCCCCCCAGGGGCTATGGCTACACCTTC

D gene: -
V gene: TRBV24-1
clone size: -
J gene: TRBJ2-5
CDR3 protein: CATTFQETQYF
CDR3 DNA: TGTGCCACCACGTTCCAAGAGACCCAGTACTTC

D gene: -
V gene: TRBV12-3/TRBV12-4
clone size: -
J gene: TRBJ2-7
CDR3 protein: CASSFSPSYEQYF
CDR3 DNA: TGTGCCAGCAGTTTTAGTCCCTCCTACGAGCAGTACTTC

D gene: -
V gene: TRBV5-1
clone size: -
J gene: TRBJ1-6
CDR3 protein: CASRDSNNSPLHF
CDR3 DNA: TGCGCCAGCCGAGACAGCAACAATTCACCCCTCCACTTT

D gene: -
V gene: TRBV3-1/TRBV3-2
clone size: -
J gene: TRBJ1-1
CDR3 protein: CASSNTENTEAFF
CDR3 DNA: TGTGCCAGCAGCAACACAGAGAACACTGAAGCTTTCTTT

D gene: TRBD1
V gene: TRBV7-7
clone size: -
J gene: TRBJ2-5
CDR3 protein: CASSLGQGGQETQYF
CDR3 DNA: TGTGCCAGCAGCTTAGGACAGGGGGGGCAGGAGACCCAGTACTTC

D gene: TRBD2
V gene: TRBV6-5
clone size: -
J gene: TRBJ2-7
CDR3 protein: CASTGLAGDREQYF
CDR3 DNA: TGTGCCAGCACCGGACTAGCGGGAGATCGTGAGCAGTACTTC

D gene: -
V gene: TRBV5-1
clone size: -
J gene: TRBJ2-2
CDR3 protein: CASSSDSANTGELFF
CDR3 DNA: TGCGCCAGCAGCTCGGACAGCGCGAACACCGGGGAGCTGTTTTTT

D gene: TRBD2
V gene: TRBV7-2
clone size: -
J gene: TRBJ2-7
CDR3 protein: CASSQGTSGIYEQYF
CDR3 DNA: TGTGCCAGCAGCCAGGGGACTAGCGGGATCTACGAGCAGTACTTC

D gene: -
V gene: TRBV7-6
clone size: -
J gene: TRBJ2-6
CDR3 protein: CASSSRGVDTISGANVLTF
CDR3 DNA: TGTGCCAGCAGCTCCCGCGGGGTAGATACTATATCTGGGGCCAACGTCCTGACTTTC

D gene: TRBD2
V gene: TRBV4-1
clone size: -
J gene: TRBJ2-3
CDR3 protein: CASSQVASGTFTDTQYF
CDR3 DNA: TGCGCCAGCAGCCAAGTGGCTAGCGGGACCTTCACAGATACGCAGTATTTT

D gene: -
V gene: TRBV7-9
clone size: -
J gene: TRBJ1-2
CDR3 protein: CASSPLTGGYTF
CDR3 DNA: TGTGCCAGCAGCCCCCTGACAGGCGGCTACACCTTC

D gene: TRBD2
V gene: TRBV10-3
clone size: -
J gene: TRBJ2-3
CDR3 protein: CAIRAASGSGTDTQYF
CDR3 DNA: TGTGCCATCAGAGCGGCTAGCGGGAGTGGCACAGATACGCAGTATTTT

D gene: TRBD1
V gene: TRBV18
clone size: once
J gene: TRBJ1-1
CDR3 protein: CASSPFRGDTEAFF
CDR3 DNA: TGTGCCAGCTCACCATTCAGGGGGGACACTGAAGCTTTCTTT

D gene: TRBD1
V gene: TRBV14
clone size: -
J gene: TRBJ2-1
CDR3 protein: CASSQNRGLRNNEQFF
CDR3 DNA: TGTGCCAGCAGCCAAAACAGGGGGCTTAGGAACAATGAGCAGTTCTTC

D gene: -
V gene: TRBV5-1
clone size: -
J gene: TRBJ1-4
CDR3 protein: CASASTGMSEKLFF
CDR3 DNA: TGCGCCAGCGCCTCGACGGGTATGAGTGAAAAACTGTTTTTT

D gene: -
V gene: TRBV10-3
clone size: once
J gene: TRBJ2-2
CDR3 protein: CAISEVAENTGELFF
CDR3 DNA: TGTGCCATCAGTGAAGTCGCGGAGAACACCGGGGAGCTGTTTTTT

D gene: TRBD2
V gene: TRBV11-3
clone size: few
J gene: TRBJ2-3
CDR3 protein: CASSLGGSGGDTQYF
CDR3 DNA: TGTGCCAGCAGCTTAGGCGGGAGTGGGGGAGATACGCAGTATTTT

D gene: TRBD1
V gene: TRBV19
clone size: -
J gene: TRBJ1-1
CDR3 protein: CASTAYRGLMNTEAFF
CDR3 DNA: TGTGCCAGTACCGCTTACAGGGGGCTCATGAACACTGAAGCTTTCTTT

D gene: TRBD2
V gene: TRBV6-5
clone size: -
J gene: TRBJ2-7
CDR3 protein: CASSYSRDYLYEQYF
CDR3 DNA: TGTGCCAGCAGTTACTCCCGGGACTACCTCTACGAGCAGTACTTC

D gene: TRBD1
V gene: TRBV6-4
clone size: -
J gene: TRBJ1-2
CDR3 protein: CASSVSGQDLYGYTF
CDR3 DNA: TGTGCCAGCAGTGTTTCGGGACAGGACTTGTATGGCTACACCTTC

D gene: -
V gene: TRBV5-1
clone size: once
J gene: TRBJ2-5
CDR3 protein: CASSLTASSSLETQYF
CDR3 DNA: TGCGCCAGCAGCTTAACAGCTAGCTCCTCCTTAGAGACCCAGTACTTC

D gene: -
V gene: TRBV19
clone size: -
J gene: TRBJ1-6
CDR3 protein: CASSVEDSYSPLHF
CDR3 DNA: TGTGCCAGTAGTGTCGAGGATTCGTATTCACCCCTCCACTTT

D gene: -
V gene: TRBV7-9
clone size: -
J gene: TRBJ2-1
CDR3 protein: CASSFSGRRPYNEQFF
CDR3 DNA: TGTGCCAGCAGCTTTAGTGGGAGAAGGCCCTACAATGAGCAGTTCTTC

D gene: TRBD1
V gene: TRBV4-3
clone size: -
J gene: TRBJ1-1
CDR3 protein: CASSQIQGTTEAFF
CDR3 DNA: TGCGCCAGCAGCCAAATACAGGGGACGACTGAAGCTTTCTTT

D gene: TRBD1
V gene: TRBV5-6
clone size: -
J gene: TRBJ2-7
CDR3 protein: CASSYEPGQSPEQYF
CDR3 DNA: TGTGCCAGCAGCTACGAACCGGGACAGTCACCCGAGCAGTACTTC

D gene: TRBD2
V gene: TRBV5-1
clone size: -
J gene: TRBJ2-7
CDR3 protein: CASSFGGAEEQYF
CDR3 DNA: TGCGCCAGCAGCTTCGGGGGGGCGGAGGAGCAGTACTTC

D gene: TRBD1
V gene: TRBV30
clone size: -
J gene: TRBJ1-2
CDR3 protein: CAWSAPEQGGTNYGYTF
CDR3 DNA: TGTGCCTGGAGTGCCCCGGAACAGGGGGGGACTAACTATGGCTACACCTTC

D gene: -
V gene: TRBV4-2
clone size: -
J gene: TRBJ2-1
CDR3 protein: CASSHSVYEQFF
CDR3 DNA: TGTGCCAGCAGCCATTCAGTGTATGAGCAGTTCTTC

D gene: TRBD1
V gene: TRBV7-3
clone size: -
J gene: TRBJ1-1
CDR3 protein: CASSRDRGTEAFF
CDR3 DNA: TGTGCCAGCAGCCGGGACAGGGGTACTGAAGCTTTCTTT

D gene: TRBD1
V gene: TRBV30
clone size: -
J gene: TRBJ1-2
CDR3 protein: CATQTGTGDYGYTF
CDR3 DNA: TGTGCCACGCAAACCGGGACAGGGGACTATGGCTACACCTTC

D gene: -
V gene: TRBV4-2
clone size: many
J gene: TRBJ2-2
CDR3 protein: CASSPRSSAGELFF
CDR3 DNA: TGTGCCAGCAGCCCCCGGTCTAGCGCCGGGGAGCTGTTTTTT

D gene: TRBD2
V gene: TRBV5-1
clone size: once
J gene: TRBJ2-5
CDR3 protein: CASSLRASGSNRETQYF
CDR3 DNA: TGCGCCAGCAGCTTGCGGGCTAGCGGGAGTAATCGAGAGACCCAGTACTTC

D gene: TRBD1
V gene: TRBV6-1
clone size: -
J gene: TRBJ2-1
CDR3 protein: CASSETGLGVRNEQFF
CDR3 DNA: TGTGCCAGCAGTGAGACAGGGCTAGGGGTGAGGAATGAGCAGTTCTTC

D gene: -
V gene: TRBV2
clone size: -
J gene: TRBJ1-5
CDR3 protein: CASSDRGNQPQHF
CDR3 DNA: TGTGCCAGTAGCGATCGGGGCAATCAGCCCCAGCATTTT

D gene: -
V gene: TRBV6-1
clone size: -
J gene: TRBJ1-5
CDR3 protein: CASSEGLVAQPQHF
CDR3 DNA: TGTGCCAGCAGTGAAGGGCTTGTGGCCCAGCCCCAGCATTTT

D gene: -
V gene: TRBV7-2
clone size: -
J gene: TRBJ2-3
CDR3 protein: CASSFFSGSTDTQYF
CDR3 DNA: TGTGCCAGCAGCTTTTTCAGCGGGAGCACAGATACGCAGTATTTT

D gene: TRBD1
V gene: TRBV6-5
clone size: -
J gene: TRBJ1-3
CDR3 protein: CASSPDREAGNTIYF
CDR3 DNA: TGTGCCAGCAGTCCGGACAGGGAGGCTGGAAACACCATATATTTT

D gene: -
V gene: TRBV6-7
clone size: -
J gene: TRBJ1-5
CDR3 protein: CAAGDRILSCPQHF
CDR3 DNA: TGTGCCGCCGGAGACAGGATTCTCTCATGTCCCCAGCATTTT